The 14 T cell receptor beta chains listed next were all sequenced from one sample in a study of CD8 T cells in ankylosing spondylitis (dated by TCRdb to the late 2010s). To prepare the library, 5' RACE was applied. This sample was sequenced with an Illumina HiSeq 2500. TCRdb reanalyzed the raw reads on its own, using fastp at Q25 for trimming and MiXCR for clone calling, and kept in-frame beta chains. Identical CDR3 proteins give one entry, which carries the most common genes and DNA. The sample data list about 88,000 distinct CDR3 sequences, and 27% of these were observed just once. Of the sample, around 59% falls within the top ten clones. Material: blood, either unsorted or a sorted T cell fraction (not recorded which). Receptor source: a male donor with ankylosing spondylitis or in good health (not recorded which).

This clonotype was counted between two and nine times. Written as DNA, the CDR3 is TGTGCCAGCAGCTTGGACAGAACAGATACGCAGTATTTT. Translating gives CASSLDRTDTQYF. The chain is built from TRBV5-6 and TRBJ2-3; D is unclear. Germline-derived CDR1 and CDR2 are SGHDT and YYEEEE. This CDR3 is 13 amino acids long. The germline V and J ends were trimmed by 0 bases and 3 bases, with 5 bases remaining between them.

This clonotype was seen only once. The chain joins TRBV5-1 to TRBJ2-1, with D unclear. The CDR3 is 16 amino acids. Germline V lookup: CDR1 SGHRS, CDR2 YFSETQ. V lost 0 bases and J lost 0, with 10 bases in between. CDR3 residues: CASSLAGESSYNEQFF. CDR3 sequence (DNA): TGCGCCAGCAGCTTGGCGGGCGAGAGCTCCTACAATGAGCAGTTCTTC.

This clonotype was observed a handful of times. The chain carries TRBV4-2 and TRBJ2-7; a weak D match, TRBD2 (6 bases). Trimming left V 0 bases short and J 0 bases short, with 9 bases between. There are 15 residues in the CDR3. Per germline, CDR1 LGHNA and CDR2 YNFKEQ. In nucleotides, the CDR3 is TGTGCCAGCAGCCAAGAAGGGACTGGCTCCTACGAGCAGTACTTC. This codes for CASSQEGTGSYEQYF.

This clonotype was observed at least ten times. The CDR3 is CASSSFTDTQYF. The CDR3 nucleotides are TGTGCCAGCAGTTCTTTCACAGATACGCAGTATTTT. The chain is built from TRBV27 and TRBJ2-3; D remains unclear. CDR3 size: 12 residues. Trimming left V 4 bases short and J 2 bases short, with 4 bases between. In germline, CDR1 is MNHEY, CDR2 SMNVEV (reference sequence).

This clonotype has just one count. The J gene is TRBJ2-7, the V gene TRBV10-1, with D maybe TRBD2 (5 bases). Trimming shortened V by 6 bases and J by 0 bases, and 9 bases separated the two germline ends. The V gene's germline CDR1 is WNHNN and CDR2 SYGVQD (reference sequence). This CDR3 is built from 13 residues. The DNA of the CDR3 is TGCGCCAGCAGGGTCGGGGACTCCTACGAGCAGTACGTC. It encodes CASRVGDSYEQYV.

This rearrangement joins TRBV28 to TRBJ2-7; no clear D gene. The germline V gene has CDR1 MDHEN and CDR2 SYDVKM. Trimming took off 7 bases at V and 5 bases at J, with 27 bases between the two ends. The CDR3 sequence is 17 residues long. CDR3 protein: CASTPGPFGVVENEQYV. The CDR3 bases are TGTGCCAGCACACCAGGTCCCTTTGGGGTTGTAGAAAACGAGCAGTACGTC.

The J gene is TRBJ2-3, the V gene TRBV5-1; D is unresolved. CDR1 and CDR2 from the germline V gene are SGHRS and YFSETQ. V dropped 3 bases and J dropped 3 bases, with 8 bases sitting between them. This CDR3 is 13 amino acids long. CDR3 in amino acids: CASSSSMTDTQYF. The DNA for the CDR3 is TGCGCCAGCAGCTCTTCGATGACAGATACGCAGTATTTT.

J is TRBJ2-1 and V is TRBV28; 10 bases are shared with TRBD2. The germline gives CDR1 MDHEN, CDR2 SYDVKM. This CDR3 comprises 16 residues. The V and J ends lost 3 bases and 2 bases, in that order; junction bases with no gene match: 4. In nucleotides, the CDR3 is TGTGCCAGCAGTTTCGAAACTAGCGGGGCCTACAATGAGCAGTTCTTC. It is translated as CASSFETSGAYNEQFF.

The chain uses TRBV5-1 and TRBJ1-2, with D perhaps matching TRBD1 (6 bases). The CDR3 contains 15 residues. V dropped 0 bases and J dropped 8 bases, with 17 bases sitting between them. CDR1 SGHRS and CDR2 YFSETQ come from the germline V gene. The CDR3 spells CASSLVQGNIDGYTF. For the CDR3, the DNA is TGCGCCAGCAGCTTGGTACAGGGTAATATCGACGGCTACACCTTC.

This clonotype was recorded many times. The gene calls are TRBV20-1 and TRBJ2-7; TRBD1 matches 8 bases. There are 15 residues in the CDR3. Germline V gene data show CDR1 as DFQATT and CDR2 as SNEGSKA (reference sequence). Trimming cost V 1 base and J 2 bases; bases outside gene matches: 7. The CDR3, as DNA: TGCAGTGCTAGAGCTCCACAGGGGGAGGCCTACGAGCAGTACTTC. Amino acid sequence: CSARAPQGEAYEQYF.

This clonotype was observed a few times. The V gene is TRBV7-9, the J gene TRBJ1-1, with 7 positions matching TRBD1. Germline V gene data show CDR1 as SEHNR and CDR2 as FQNEAQ (reference sequence). This CDR3 spans 12 amino acids. Trimming cost V 6 bases and J 11 bases; bases outside gene matches: 9. The chain's CDR3 is CASSYDRVDAFF. The CDR3 DNA reads TGTGCCAGCAGTTATGACAGGGTCGATGCTTTCTTT.

The chain recombines TRBV5-6 with TRBJ1-2; D perhaps matches TRBD1 (5 bases). Looked up from germline, CDR1 is SGHDT and CDR2 is YYEEEE. This CDR3 is 13 amino acids long. V was cut by 5 bases and J by 6 bases, with 14 bases left in between. CDR3 in DNA: TGTGCCAGCAGACTACAGGATGGGGATGGCTACACCTTC. Protein sequence: CASRLQDGDGYTF.

V and J are TRBV20-1 and TRBJ2-1, with 8 bases aligning to TRBD2. The CDR3 runs 13 residues. The germline CDR1 and CDR2 sequences are DFQATT and SNEGSKA (reference sequence). V lost 8 bases and J lost 8; bases outside the gene matches: 11. CDR3: CSRRGGKFDEQFF. CDR3 sequence (DNA): TGCAGTCGACGGGGGGGGAAGTTTGATGAGCAGTTCTTC.

This clonotype turned up a few times. The rearrangement links TRBV20-1 to TRBJ1-1; no clear D gene. The V gene lost 0 bases and the J gene lost 5 bases, with 4 bases spanning the gap. This CDR3 has 11 amino acids. The germline V gene has CDR1 DFQATT and CDR2 SNEGSKA (reference sequence). The CDR3 sequence: CSARDFTEAFF. CDR3 nucleotide sequence: TGCAGTGCTAGAGATTTTACTGAAGCTTTCTTT.